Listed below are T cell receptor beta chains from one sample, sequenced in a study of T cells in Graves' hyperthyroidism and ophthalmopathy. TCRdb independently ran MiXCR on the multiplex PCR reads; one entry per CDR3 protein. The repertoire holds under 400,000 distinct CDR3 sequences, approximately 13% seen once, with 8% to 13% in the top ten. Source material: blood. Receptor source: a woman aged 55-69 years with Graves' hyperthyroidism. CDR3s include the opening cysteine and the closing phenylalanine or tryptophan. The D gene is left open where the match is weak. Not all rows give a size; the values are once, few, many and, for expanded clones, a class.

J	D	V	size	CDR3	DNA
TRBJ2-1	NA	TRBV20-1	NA	CSARDGTRTYNEQFF	TGCAGTGCTAGAGATGGGACGAGGACCTACAATGAGCAGTTCTTC
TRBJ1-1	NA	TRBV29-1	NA	CSVFGEWNTEAFF	TGCAGCGTTTTTGGGGAGTGGAACACTGAAGCTTTCTTT
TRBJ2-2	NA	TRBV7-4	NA	CASSWTPTGELFF	TGTGCCAGCAGCTGGACCCCCACCGGGGAGCTGTTTTTT
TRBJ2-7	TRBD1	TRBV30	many	CAWTTGQGPTYEQYF	TGTGCCTGGACCACGGGACAGGGTCCCACCTACGAGCAGTACTTC
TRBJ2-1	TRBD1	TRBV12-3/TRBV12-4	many	CASRAGTGQYYNEQFF	TGTGCCAGCAGGGCCGGGACAGGGCAGTACTACAATGAGCAGTTCTTC
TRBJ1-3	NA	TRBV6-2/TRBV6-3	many	CGACLTSGNTIYF	TGTGGGGCGTGCCTGACCTCTGGAAACACCATATATTTT
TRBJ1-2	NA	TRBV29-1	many	CSVGQYYGYTF	TGCAGCGTTGGACAGTACTATGGCTACACCTTC
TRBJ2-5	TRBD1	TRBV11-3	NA	CASSRGTGAQETQYF	TGTGCCAGCAGCCGCGGGACAGGGGCGCAAGAGACCCAGTACTTC
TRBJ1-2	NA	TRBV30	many	CAWRRGGEEGYTF	TGTGCCTGGAGACGGGGAGGGGAGGAGGGCTACACCTTC
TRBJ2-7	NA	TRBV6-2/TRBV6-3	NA	CASSDGLGSSYEQYF	TGTGCCAGCAGTGACGGACTGGGGAGCTCCTACGAGCAGTACTTC
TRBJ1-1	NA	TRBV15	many	CATSRDGRNTEAFF	TGTGCCACCAGCAGAGACGGAAGGAACACTGAAGCTTTCTTT
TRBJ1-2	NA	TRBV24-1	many	CATSDPSSAPYYGYTF	TGTGCCACCAGTGACCCTTCCAGCGCACCCTACTATGGCTACACCTTC
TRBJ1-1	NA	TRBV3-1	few	CASSQDIRGNTEAFF	TGTGCCAGCAGCCAAGATATCCGGGGGAACACTGAAGCTTTCTTT
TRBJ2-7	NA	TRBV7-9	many	CASSLGQTRVYEQYF	TGTGCCAGCAGCTTAGGCCAGACTAGGGTCTACGAGCAGTACTTC
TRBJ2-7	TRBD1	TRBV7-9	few	CASSLGGTGGYLEQYF	TGTGCCAGCAGCTTAGGAGGGACAGGGGGTTACCTCGAGCAGTACTTC
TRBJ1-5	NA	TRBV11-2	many	CASSLDSGNQPQHF	TGTGCCAGCAGCCTAGACAGTGGCAATCAGCCCCAGCATTTT
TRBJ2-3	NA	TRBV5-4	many	CASSFFGTTDTQYF	TGTGCCAGCAGCTTTTTTGGGACTACAGATACGCAGTATTTT
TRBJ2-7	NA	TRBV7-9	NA	CASSLGGGGGGMIYEQYF	TGTGCCAGCAGCTTGGGGGGAGGGGGGGGAGGGATGATCTACGAGCAGTACTTC
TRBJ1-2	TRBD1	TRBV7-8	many	CASSLAGGGIIYGYTF	TGTGCCAGCAGCTTAGCAGGGGGCGGGATAATCTATGGCTACACCTTC
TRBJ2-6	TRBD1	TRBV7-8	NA	CASSLVPRGLSSGANVLTF	TGTGCCAGCAGCTTAGTGCCCAGGGGGCTTAGCTCTGGGGCCAACGTCCTGACTTTC
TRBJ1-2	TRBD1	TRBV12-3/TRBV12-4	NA	CASSTGGASYGYTF	TGTGCCAGCAGTACAGGGGGCGCGAGCTATGGCTACACCTTC
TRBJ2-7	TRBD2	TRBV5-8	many	CASSLQAGHSYEQYF	TGTGCCAGCAGCTTGCAAGCGGGGCACTCCTACGAGCAGTACTTC
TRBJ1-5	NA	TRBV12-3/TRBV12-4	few	CASSYLGIGQPQHF	TGTGCCAGCAGTTACCTGGGGATCGGACAGCCCCAGCATTTT
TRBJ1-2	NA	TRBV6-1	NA	CASNPGRGWGGYGYTF	TGTGCCAGCAACCCAGGGAGGGGGTGGGGCGGCTATGGCTACACCTTC
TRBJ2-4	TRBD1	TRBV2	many	CASSLGQGRIIQYF	TGTGCCAGCAGTCTAGGACAGGGGCGGATCATTCAGTACTTC
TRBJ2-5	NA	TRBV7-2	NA	CASSLQGDVGEAQYF	TGTGCCAGCAGCTTACAAGGGGACGTGGGAGAGGCCCAGTACTTC
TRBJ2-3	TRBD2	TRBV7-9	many	CASSLGCELAGGCYTQYF	TGTGCCAGCAGCTTAGGTTGTGAACTAGCGGGCGGTTGTTATACGCAGTATTTT
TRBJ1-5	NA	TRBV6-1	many	CASSEAREGYFGNQPQHF	TGTGCCAGCAGTGAAGCCAGGGAGGGTTATTTTGGCAATCAGCCCCAGCATTTT
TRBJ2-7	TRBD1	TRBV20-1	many	CSARGSLDRVRDEQYF	TGCAGTGCTAGAGGCTCTTTGGACAGGGTGCGGGACGAGCAGTACTTC
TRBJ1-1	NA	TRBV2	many	CASSEWVRGTEAFF	TGTGCCAGCAGTGAATGGGTCAGGGGAACTGAAGCTTTCTTT
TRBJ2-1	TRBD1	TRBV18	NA	CASSSPPPGTGNEQFF	TGTGCCAGCTCATCGCCCCCCCCCGGGACAGGCAATGAGCAGTTCTTC
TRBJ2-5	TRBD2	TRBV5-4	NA	CASSHPGTSGSNQETQYF	TGTGCCAGTTCCCACCCCGGGACTAGCGGGAGTAACCAAGAGACCCAGTACTTC
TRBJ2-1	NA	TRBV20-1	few	CSARDRAEVNEQFF	TGCAGTGCTAGAGATCGGGCAGAGGTCAATGAGCAGTTCTTC
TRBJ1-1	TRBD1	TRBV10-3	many	CAISPYAGQHTEAFF	TGTGCCATCAGCCCTTATGCGGGACAGCACACTGAAGCTTTCTTT
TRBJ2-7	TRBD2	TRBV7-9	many	CASSLDLAGVSYEQYF	TGTGCCAGCAGCTTGGATCTAGCGGGGGTCTCCTACGAGCAGTACTTC
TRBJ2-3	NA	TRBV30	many	CAWNTRTDTQYF	TGTGCCTGGAATACCCGCACAGATACGCAGTATTTT
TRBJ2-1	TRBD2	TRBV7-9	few	CASSLVGTSGRAEQFF	TGTGCCAGCAGCTTAGTAGGGACTAGCGGGCGGGCTGAGCAGTTCTTC
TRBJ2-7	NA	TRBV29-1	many	CSVEEGRPYVTYEQYF	TGCAGCGTTGAAGAAGGGCGTCCCTATGTGACCTACGAGCAGTACTTC
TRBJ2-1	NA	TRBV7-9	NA	CASSFLALGYNEQFF	TGTGCCAGCAGCTTTTTAGCGTTGGGGTACAATGAGCAGTTCTTC
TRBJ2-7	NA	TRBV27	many	CASSLRAGSYEQYF	TGTGCCAGCAGTTTAAGGGCTGGCTCCTACGAGCAGTACTTC
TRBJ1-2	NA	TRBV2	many	CASRGPKVAGHEKSYTF	TGTGCCAGCAGGGGCCCGAAAGTAGCGGGGCATGAAAAAAGCTACACCTTC
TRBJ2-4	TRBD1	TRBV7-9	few	CASSAWTGEAKNIQYF	TGTGCCAGCAGCGCCTGGACAGGGGAGGCCAAAAACATTCAGTACTTC
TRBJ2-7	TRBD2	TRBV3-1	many	CASSQDFPSGSDEQYF	TGTGCCAGCAGCCAAGATTTCCCTAGCGGGAGCGACGAGCAGTACTTC
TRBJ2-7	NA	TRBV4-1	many	CASSQGGGYEQYF	TGCGCCAGCAGCCAAGGGGGAGGCTACGAGCAGTACTTC
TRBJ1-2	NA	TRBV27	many	CASSLSRGNNYGYTF	TGTGCCAGCAGCCTTTCTAGGGGAAACAACTATGGCTACACCTTC
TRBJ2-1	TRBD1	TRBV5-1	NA	CASSGQGRNEQFF	TGCGCCAGCAGCGGACAGGGGAGGAATGAGCAGTTCTTC
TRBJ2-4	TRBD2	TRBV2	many	CASRQRGEALNIQYF	TGTGCCAGCCGCCAGCGGGGTGAGGCTTTGAACATTCAGTACTTC
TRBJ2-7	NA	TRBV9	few	CASSDRPGSEQYF	TGTGCCAGCAGCGATCGGCCGGGAAGCGAGCAGTACTTC
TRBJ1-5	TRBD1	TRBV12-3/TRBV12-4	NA	CASSLRDRGKNQPQHF	TGTGCCAGCAGTTTACGGGACAGGGGGAAAAATCAGCCCCAGCATTTT
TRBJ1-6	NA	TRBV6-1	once	CASSRTGTVNSPLHF	TGTGCCAGCAGCCGTACCGGGACGGTAAATTCACCCCTCCACTTT
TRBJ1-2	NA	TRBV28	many	CASREYYGYTF	TGTGCCAGCAGGGAATACTATGGCTACACCTTC
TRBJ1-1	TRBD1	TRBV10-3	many	CASRTGTEAFF	TGTGCCTCGCGGACAGGCACTGAAGCTTTCTTT